The 21 T cell receptor beta chains listed next were all sequenced from one sample in a study of blood T cells in healthy people across ages. The second PCR ran about 6 to 11 cycles with a sample-barcoded 5' primer and J-beta primers. TCRdb re-called the 5' RACE reads with MiXCR, one entry per CDR3 protein. The table has 800,000 or so distinct CDR3 sequences, around 25% seen once. The sample also formed part of further work on T cells of mothers and their children.

The sequencing sample was made of blood. The source is a boy younger than 18 in good health.

This clonotype was seen repeatedly, ten times or more. The chain couples TRBV13 to TRBJ2-5, with TRBD1 as a possible D gene (6 bases). Germline CDR1 PRHDT, CDR2 FYEKMQ (reference sequence). Trimming pared 5 bases from V and 6 bases from J, leaving 16 bases between. The CDR3 loop spans 14 amino acids. As DNA, the CDR3 is TGTGCCAGCAGCAAAGCGGACAGTTGGAAGACCCAGTACTTC. Translation: CASSKADSWKTQYF.

The chain joins TRBV9 to TRBJ2-1; 8 bases fit TRBD1. CDR3 size: 12 residues. Germline lookup yields CDR1 SGDLS and CDR2 YYNGEE. V was pared by 3 bases and J by 9 bases, with 2 bases of the junction left unmatched. DNA for the CDR3: TGTGCCAGCAGCGCCCAGGGGGCTGAGCAGTTCTTC. It yields the protein CASSAQGAEQFF.

The gene calls are TRBV24-1 and TRBJ1-1, with unresolved D. The germline gives CDR1 KGHDR, CDR2 SFDVKD. Trimming took 4 bases from V and 1 from J, leaving 3 bases between them. The CDR3 covers 12 residues. The CDR3 region has the DNA TGTGCCACCAGTGACACGAACACTGAAGCTTTCTTT. This translates into CATSDTNTEAFF.

V and J are TRBV12-3 or TRBV12-4 and TRBJ2-5, with TRBD2 identical over 7 bases. V lost 3 bases to trimming and J lost 3 bases; unmatched junction nucleotides: 7. The CDR3 is made up of 15 amino acids. CDR3 sequence: CASSFRGTTEETQYF. Written as DNA, the CDR3 is TGTGCCAGCAGTTTTCGAGGGACTACCGAAGAGACCCAGTACTTC.

The CDR3 sequence: CASRPSTGNNQPQHF. Here the CDR3 DNA reads TGTGCCAGCAGACCGTCGACAGGGAATAATCAGCCCCAGCATTTT. The V gene is TRBV12-3 or TRBV12-4, the J gene TRBJ1-5; 7 nucleotides agree with TRBD1. This CDR3 is 15 amino acids long. With 6 bases clipped from V and 4 bases from J, the junction kept 9 bases outside the gene matches.

This clonotype was recorded at least ten times. An end of the junction does not agree with germline; a read error may underlie this. The rearrangement joins TRBV5-1 to TRBJ2-3, with 10 bases that match TRBD2. CDR1 is SGHRS and CDR2 is YFSETQ in the germline V gene. The CDR3 runs 16 residues. The CDR3 DNA reads as TGTGCCAGCAGCTTAGGACTAGCGGCGAGCACAGATACGCAGTATTTT. This codes for CASSLGLAASTDTQYF.

This clonotype was detected a few times. In DNA form, the CDR3 reads TGTGCCAGCAGTGCCAAGCAAACAACTAATGAAAAACTGTTTTTT. Its translation is CASSAKQTTNEKLFF. The chain employs TRBV2 and TRBJ1-4; D gene ambiguous. This CDR3 contains 15 residues. V was shortened by 4 bases and J by 0 bases, with 9 bases between the two germline ends. Germline lookup yields CDR1 SNHLY and CDR2 FYNNEI. The whole variable domain, remainder taken from reference TRBV2 and TRBJ1-4, is EPEVTQTPSHQVTQMGQEVILRCVPISNHLYFYWYRQILGQKVEFLVSFYNNEISEKSEIFDDQFSVERPDGSNFTLKIRSTKLEDSAMYFCASSAKQTTNEKLFFGSGTQLSVL.

This sequence joins TRBV28 and TRBJ2-5; 11 nucleotides align to TRBD2. This CDR3 is built from 16 residues. Germline-derived CDR1 and CDR2 are MDHEN and SYDVKM. J was trimmed by 5 bases and V by 8 bases; bases with no gene match: 13. The CDR3 region has the DNA TGTGCCAGCGCCGGGTTACTAGCGGGGGTCCGCGAGACCCAGTACTTC. Amino acid sequence: CASAGLLAGVRETQYF. The whole variable domain, remainder taken from reference TRBV28 and TRBJ2-5, is DVKVTQSSRYLVKRTGEKVFLECVQDMDHENMFWYRQDPGLGLRLIYFSYDVKMKEKGDIPEGYSVSREKKERFSLILESASTNQTSMYLCASAGLLAGVRETQYFGPGTRLLVL.

The chain carries TRBV5-1 and TRBJ2-5; possible D gene TRBD1, 6 bases. The J call may be incorrect, as the DNA end agrees better with TRBJ2-7. Looked up from germline, CDR1 is SGHRS and CDR2 is YFSETQ. The CDR3 extends over 14 amino acids. The CDR3 protein is CASSPTGGLYEQYF. CDR3 coding DNA: TGCGCCAGCAGCCCGACAGGAGGACTGTACGAGCAGTACTTC.

This clonotype appeared a few times. CDR3: CATSESRGTDSYEQYF. DNA of the CDR3: TGTGCCACCAGTGAATCCCGCGGGACGGACTCCTACGAGCAGTACTTC. The chain is built from TRBV24-1 and TRBJ2-5; perhaps TRBD2 as D (6 bases). Matching the DNA end better, TRBJ2-7 makes the J call doubtful. Germline CDR1 is KGHDR and CDR2 is SFDVKD. The CDR3 totals 16 residues.

The count of this clonotype is one. The junction and the germline gene differ at one end; a read error may be behind it. The rearrangement joins TRBV5-6 to TRBJ1-1, with D unclear. This CDR3 is built from 15 residues. Looked up from germline, CDR1 is SGHDT and CDR2 is YYEEEE. Written as DNA, the CDR3 is TGTGCCAGCGGCTTGGTGGGTGGCGACATCGGGGAAGCTTTCTTT. Translating gives CASGLVGGDIGEAFF.

The genes are TRBV20-1 and TRBJ2-1, with D perhaps matching TRBD1 or TRBD2 (5 bases each). CDR1 is DFQATT, CDR2 SNEGSKA, per germline (reference sequence). Between the trimmed V and J ends, which lost 2 bases and 5 bases, there was a span of 10 bases. CDR3 size: 13 residues. CDR3 region: CSARLGDHNEQFF. The CDR3, as DNA: TGCAGTGCTAGACTCGGGGACCACAATGAGCAGTTCTTC.

The rearrangement joins TRBV4-3 to TRBJ2-2; 9 nucleotides align to TRBD1. The CDR3 consists of 15 residues. With 6 bases clipped from V and 2 bases from J, the junction kept 4 bases outside the gene matches. CDR1 and CDR2 (germline): LGHNA, YSLEER. In nucleotides, the CDR3 is TGCGCCAGCAGAGAGGACAGGGGAAACACCGGGGAGCTGTTTTTT. Amino acids: CASREDRGNTGELFF.

The chain employs TRBV15 and TRBJ2-7; the D gene is possibly TRBD2 (6 bases). CDR3 length: 15 residues. Germline V gene lookup returns CDR1 LNHNV and CDR2 YYDKDF (reference sequence). V lost 4 bases and J 7 bases, leaving 20 bases between the germline ends. The CDR3 loop reads CATSTRNPLSGEQYF. CDR3 DNA sequence: TGTGCCACCAGCACCCGAAACCCACTGAGCGGGGAGCAGTACTTC.

V and J are TRBV28 and TRBJ2-7; 7 bases are a match to TRBD2. V shed 2 bases and J 6 bases; nucleotides not matched to a gene: 13. There are 16 residues in the CDR3. Germline V gene data show CDR1 as MDHEN and CDR2 as SYDVKM. The CDR3 region has the DNA TGTGCCAGCAGTTTAGTCCCCGTGGCGGGAGAGGTCGAGCAGTACTTC. As protein: CASSLVPVAGEVEQYF.

The chain carries TRBV13 and TRBJ2-3; tentative D call: TRBD2 (7 bases). The ends were cut back, 4 bases at V and 0 bases at J, with 17 bases in the middle. CDR3 length equals 17 residues. Germline CDR1 PRHDT, CDR2 FYEKMQ (reference sequence). The CDR3 DNA sequence: TGTGCCAGCAGCTCGATTGGGGGGGGCGGTAGCACAGATACGCAGTATTTT. Protein product: CASSSIGGGGSTDTQYF.

This chain connects TRBV5-1 to TRBJ2-5; D not resolved. Germline V gene sequence: CDR1 SGHRS, CDR2 YFSETQ. The CDR3 spans 13 residues. The germline V and J ends were trimmed by 3 bases and 4 bases, with 10 bases remaining between them. The CDR3 sequence: CASSSDLGETQYF. The CDR3, as DNA: TGCGCCAGCAGCTCAGATCTAGGAGAGACCCAGTACTTC.

CDR3 protein: CASEDRSGNTIYF. CDR3 nucleotide sequence: TGTGCCAGCGAAGACAGATCTGGAAACACCATATATTTT. J is TRBJ1-3 and V is TRBV6-6; a weak D match, TRBD1 (5 bases). CDR3 length: 13 residues. Germline values: CDR1 MNHNY, CDR2 SVGAGI (reference sequence). The V and J ends lost 8 bases and 1 base respectively, with 9 bases between them.

CDR3 in amino acids: CASSQTRGETQYF. For the CDR3, the DNA is TGCGCCAGCAGCCAAACCAGGGGAGAGACCCAGTACTTC. The chain couples TRBV4-1 to TRBJ2-5; possible D gene TRBD1, 6 bases. Germline CDR1 reads MGHRA; CDR2 reads YSYEKL. Trimming took 2 bases from V and 4 from J, leaving 8 bases between them. The CDR3 is made up of 13 amino acids.

This clonotype has a handful of counts. The gene calls are TRBV7-9 and TRBJ1-4, with a weak D call TRBD1 (5 bases). The CDR3 covers 15 residues. Trimming shortened V by 1 base and J by 8 bases, and 14 bases separated the two germline ends. Germline V gene data show CDR1 as SEHNR and CDR2 as FQNEAQ (reference sequence). The CDR3 DNA is TGTGCCAGCAGCTTAGATGGGGGATTTGGAGAAAAACTGTTTTTT. Translation: CASSLDGGFGEKLFF.

This clonotype was seen only once. V and J are TRBV7-2 and TRBJ2-7; either TRBD1 or TRBD2 may fit D (5 bases each). Germline CDR1 is SGHTA and CDR2 is FQGNSA. Trimming cost V 5 bases and J 2 bases, with 19 bases left between them. The CDR3 is 16 residues long. This CDR3 reads CASSPPGQGATYEQYF. DNA for the CDR3: TGTGCCAGCAGCCCCCCCGGGCAGGGAGCTACCTACGAGCAGTACTTC.